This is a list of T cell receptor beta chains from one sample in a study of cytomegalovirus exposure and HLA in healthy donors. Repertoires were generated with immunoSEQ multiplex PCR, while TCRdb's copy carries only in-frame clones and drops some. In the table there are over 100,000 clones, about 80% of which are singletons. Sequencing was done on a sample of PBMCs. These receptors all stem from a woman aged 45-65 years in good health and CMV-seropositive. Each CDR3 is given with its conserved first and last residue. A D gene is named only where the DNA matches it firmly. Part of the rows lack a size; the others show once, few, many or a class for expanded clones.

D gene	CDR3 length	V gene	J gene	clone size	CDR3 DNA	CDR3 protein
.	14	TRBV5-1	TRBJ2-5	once	TGCGCCAGCAGCTTGGCTGAGTCCAGGGAGACCCAGTACTTC	CASSLAESRETQYF
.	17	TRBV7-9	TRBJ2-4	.	TGTTCCAGCAGCTTAAAGAGGTTGCCCCTAGCCAAAAACATTCAGTACTTC	CSSSLKRLPLAKNIQYF
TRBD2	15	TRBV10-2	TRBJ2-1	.	TGCGCCAGCAGTAAAAGACTAGCGGGGGGCCATGAGCAGTTCTTC	CASSKRLAGGHEQFF
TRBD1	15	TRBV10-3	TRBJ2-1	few	TGTGCCATCAGTACAGGGGAGAGCTCCTACAATGAGCAGTTCTTC	CAISTGESSYNEQFF
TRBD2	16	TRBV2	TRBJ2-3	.	TGTGCCAGCAGTGAGGCTAGCGGGAGGGCCAGAGATACGCAGTATTTT	CASSEASGRARDTQYF
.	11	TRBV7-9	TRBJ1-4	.	TGTGCCAGCAGCCGGAATGAAAAACTGTTTTTT	CASSRNEKLFF
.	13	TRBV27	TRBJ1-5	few	TGTGCCAGCAGTCCCCGAGGGGGTCAGCCCCAGCATTTT	CASSPRGGQPQHF
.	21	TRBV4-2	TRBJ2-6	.	TGTGCCAGCAGCCTAAGGATAGGGGTGTACAACGATCAATCTGGGGCCAACGTCCTGACTTTC	CASSLRIGVYNDQSGANVLTF
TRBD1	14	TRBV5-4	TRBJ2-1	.	TGTGCCAGCAGCTCTTCGGACAGGGGAGGTGAGCAGTTCTTC	CASSSSDRGGEQFF
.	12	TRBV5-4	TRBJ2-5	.	TGTGCCAGCAGCCGGAGCGCCGAGACTCAGTACTTC	CASSRSAETQYF
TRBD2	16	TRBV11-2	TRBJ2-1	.	TGTGCCAGCAGCTTTGGTCTAGCGGGCCGGTTTAATGAGCAGTTCTTC	CASSFGLAGRFNEQFF
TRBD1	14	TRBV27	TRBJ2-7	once	TGTGCCAGCAGTGCCGGGACAGAGATTTACGAGCAGTACTTC	CASSAGTEIYEQYF
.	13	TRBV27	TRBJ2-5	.	TGTGCCAGCAGTGGCTCCGGGGGAGAGACCCAGTACTTC	CASSGSGGETQYF
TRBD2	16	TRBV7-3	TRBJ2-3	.	TGTGCCAGCAGTTTGACTAGCGGGGCTAGCACAGATACGCAGTATTTT	CASSLTSGASTDTQYF
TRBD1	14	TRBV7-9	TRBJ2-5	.	TGTGCCAGCAGCTTTACAGGGGAAGGGAAGACCCAGTACTTC	CASSFTGEGKTQYF
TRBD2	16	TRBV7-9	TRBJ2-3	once	TGTGCCAGCAGCTTAGCCCTAGCGGGGGGCACAGATACGCAGTATTTT	CASSLALAGGTDTQYF
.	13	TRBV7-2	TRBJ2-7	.	TGTGCCAGCCGTGCGGGGCCCGACTACGAGCAGTACTTC	CASRAGPDYEQYF
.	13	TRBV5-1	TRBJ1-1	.	TGCGCCAGCTCTCAGGGGCGCGACACTGAAGCTTTCTTT	CASSQGRDTEAFF
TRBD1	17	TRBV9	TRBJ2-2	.	TGTGCCAGCAGCGTTTCTACAGGGGGCTCGAACACCGGGGAGCTGTTTTTT	CASSVSTGGSNTGELFF
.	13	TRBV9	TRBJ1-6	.	TGTGCCAGCAGCTTCAGACAGAATTCACCCCTCCACTTT	CASSFRQNSPLHF
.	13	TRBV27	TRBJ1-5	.	TGTGCCAGCAGTTTATCGATAGATCAGCCCCAGCATTTT	CASSLSIDQPQHF
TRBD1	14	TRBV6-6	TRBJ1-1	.	TGTGCCAGCAGTCACGGACAGGGAGGCACTGAAGCTTTCTTT	CASSHGQGGTEAFF
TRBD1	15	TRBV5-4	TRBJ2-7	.	TGTGCCAGCAGCCCGGACAGGAACGCTCCCTACGAGCAGTACTTC	CASSPDRNAPYEQYF
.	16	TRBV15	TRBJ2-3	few	TGTGCCACCAGCAGAGATCTGGCGGGGAGCACAGATACGCAGTATTTT	CATSRDLAGSTDTQYF
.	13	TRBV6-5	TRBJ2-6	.	TGTGCCAGCACTACCCCTGGGGCCAACGTCCTGACTTTC	CASTTPGANVLTF
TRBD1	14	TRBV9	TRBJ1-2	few	TGTGCCAGCAGCGGTACAGGGGCTAACTATGGCTACACCTTC	CASSGTGANYGYTF
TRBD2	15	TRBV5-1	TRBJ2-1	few	TGCGCCAGCGGTCTAGCGGGAGGGAGAAACAATGAGCAGTTCTTC	CASGLAGGRNNEQFF
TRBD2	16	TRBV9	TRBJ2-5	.	TGTGCCAGCAGCGTTGGGGGACTATGGGGCCAAGAGACCCAGTACTTC	CASSVGGLWGQETQYF
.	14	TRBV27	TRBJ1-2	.	TGTGCCAGCAGTTTAAAAGGGCAGGGCACGAGCTACACCTTC	CASSLKGQGTSYTF
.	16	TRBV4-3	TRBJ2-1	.	TGCGCCAGCAGCCAGGAACTAGCCCGGCTGCACAATGAGCAGTTCTTC	CASSQELARLHNEQFF
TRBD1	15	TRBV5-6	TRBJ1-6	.	TGTGCCAGCAGCCTGGACAGGGTTTGGGATTCACCCCTCCACTTT	CASSLDRVWDSPLHF
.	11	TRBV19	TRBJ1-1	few	TGTGCCAGTAGTATGAGCACTGAAGCTTTCTTT	CASSMSTEAFF
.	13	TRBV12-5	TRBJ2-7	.	TGTGCTAGTGGTTTGACTCCAGGGTACGAGCAGTACTTC	CASGLTPGYEQYF
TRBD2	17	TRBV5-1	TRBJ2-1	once	TGCGCCAGCAGCTTGGGGCCTTCTAGCGGGGGGGCCCATGAGCAGTTCTTC	CASSLGPSSGGAHEQFF
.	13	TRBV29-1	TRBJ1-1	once	TGCAGCGTTGGACAGGAGCTGAACACTGAAGCTTTCTTT	CSVGQELNTEAFF
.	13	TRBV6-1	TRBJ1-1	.	TGTGCCAGCAGGACCTACAGTAACACTGAAGCTTTCTTT	CASRTYSNTEAFF
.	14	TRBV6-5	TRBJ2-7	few	TGTGCCAGCAGACGGACAGCTTCAACCTACGAGCAGTACTTC	CASRRTASTYEQYF
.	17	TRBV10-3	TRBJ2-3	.	TGTGCCATCAGTGAGTCGGAGGATAGGATCTCCACAGATACGCAGTATTTT	CAISESEDRISTDTQYF
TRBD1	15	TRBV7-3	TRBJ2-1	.	TGTGCCAGCAGCCCAACAGGGGGAACCTACAATGAGCAGTTCTTC	CASSPTGGTYNEQFF
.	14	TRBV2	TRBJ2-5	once	TGTGCCAGCACTTTCGGACAGTTACAAGAGACCCAGTACTTC	CASTFGQLQETQYF
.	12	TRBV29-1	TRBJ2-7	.	TGCAGCGTTGGTGGCCGCTCCTACGAGCAGTACTTC	CSVGGRSYEQYF
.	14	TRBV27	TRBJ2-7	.	TGTGCCAGCAGCCCGGACAGCGGGAAGTACGAGCAGTACTTC	CASSPDSGKYEQYF
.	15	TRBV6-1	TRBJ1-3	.	TGTGCCAGCAGTCGTGGCTCTTGGTCTGGAAACACCATATATTTT	CASSRGSWSGNTIYF
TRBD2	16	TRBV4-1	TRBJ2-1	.	TGCGCCAGCAGCCAAGAGGGTAGCGGGAGGGCCGGGGAGCAGTTCTTC	CASSQEGSGRAGEQFF
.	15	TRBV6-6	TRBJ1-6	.	TGTGCCAGCATCATACAGGGTTGGGGTAATTCACCCCTCCACTTT	CASIIQGWGNSPLHF
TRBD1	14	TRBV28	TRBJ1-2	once	TGTGCCAGCAGTTGGGGACAGGGGGACTATGGCTACACCTTC	CASSWGQGDYGYTF
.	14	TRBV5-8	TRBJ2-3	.	TGTGCCAGCAGCACGGGACAAGACGCAGATACGCAGTATTTT	CASSTGQDADTQYF
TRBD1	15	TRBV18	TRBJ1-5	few	TGTGCCAGCTCACCTCAGGGGGGCTCGAATCAGCCCCAGCATTTT	CASSPQGGSNQPQHF
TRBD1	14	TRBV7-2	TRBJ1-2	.	TGTGCCAGCAGCTTAGCAGGGGACAGCACTTTCTACACCTTC	CASSLAGDSTFYTF
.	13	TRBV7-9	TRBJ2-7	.	TGTGCCAGCGGGCGGGGACCCTCCTACGAGCAGTACTTC	CASGRGPSYEQYF
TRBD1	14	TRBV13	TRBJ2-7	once	TGTGCCAGCAGCCTAAGGGACAGGCTATACGAGCAGTACTTC	CASSLRDRLYEQYF
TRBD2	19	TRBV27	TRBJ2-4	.	TGTGCCAGCAGTTTGGAGGGGACTAGCGGGGGGGTAGCCAAAAACATTCAGTACTTC	CASSLEGTSGGVAKNIQYF
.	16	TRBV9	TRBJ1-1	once	TGTGCCAGCAGCGCCTCCTTTGGGGCGGTGAACACTGAAGCTTTCTTT	CASSASFGAVNTEAFF
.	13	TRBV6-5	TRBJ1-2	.	TGTGCCAGCAGTTTGGTTTCCAGTCGAGGCTACACCTTC	CASSLVSSRGYTF
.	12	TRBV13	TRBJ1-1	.	TGTGCCAGCAGCCAGAAAACCACTGAAGCTTTCTTT	CASSQKTTEAFF
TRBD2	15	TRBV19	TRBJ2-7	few	TGTGCCAGTAGCTCAAGCGGGAGGACTTCCTACGAGCAGTACTTC	CASSSSGRTSYEQYF
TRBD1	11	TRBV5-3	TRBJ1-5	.	TGTGCAGCAGGGGGCAACCAGCCCCAGCATTTT	CAAGGNQPQHF
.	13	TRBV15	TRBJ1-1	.	TGTGCCACCAGGAGGGAGATGAACACTGAAGCTTTCTTT	CATRREMNTEAFF
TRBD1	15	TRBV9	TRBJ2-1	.	TGTGCCAGCAGCGTAGCGGGACAGGGGTACAATGAGCAGTTCTTC	CASSVAGQGYNEQFF
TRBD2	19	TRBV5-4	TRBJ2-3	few	TGTGCCAGCAGCCGCGCTCCGGGACTAGCGGGAGGACGGCAAGATACGCAGTATTTT	CASSRAPGLAGGRQDTQYF